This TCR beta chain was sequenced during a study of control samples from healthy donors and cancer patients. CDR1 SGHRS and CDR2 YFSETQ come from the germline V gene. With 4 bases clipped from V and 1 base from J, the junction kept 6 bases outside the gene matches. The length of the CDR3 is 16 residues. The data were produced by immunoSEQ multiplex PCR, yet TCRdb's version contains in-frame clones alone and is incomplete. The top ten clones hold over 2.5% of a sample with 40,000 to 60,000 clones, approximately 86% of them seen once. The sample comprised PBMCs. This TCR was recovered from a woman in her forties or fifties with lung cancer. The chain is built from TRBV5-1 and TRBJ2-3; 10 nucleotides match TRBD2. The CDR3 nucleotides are TGCGCCAGCAGCGAAGCGGGGGGGCCGGGCACAGATACGCAGTATTTT. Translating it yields CASSEAGGPGTDTQYF.